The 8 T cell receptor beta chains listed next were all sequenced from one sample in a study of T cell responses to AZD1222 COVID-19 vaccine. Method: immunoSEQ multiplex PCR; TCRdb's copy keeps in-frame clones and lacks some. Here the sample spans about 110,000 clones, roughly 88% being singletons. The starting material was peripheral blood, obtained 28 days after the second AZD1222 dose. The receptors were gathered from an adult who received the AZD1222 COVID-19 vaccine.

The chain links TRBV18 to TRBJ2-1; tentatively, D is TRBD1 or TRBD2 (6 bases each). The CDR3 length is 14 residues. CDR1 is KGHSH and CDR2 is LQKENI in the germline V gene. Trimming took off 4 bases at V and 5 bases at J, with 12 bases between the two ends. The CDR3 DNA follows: TGTGCCAGCTCACGGAACCGGGGGCACAATGAGCAGTTCTTC. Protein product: CASSRNRGHNEQFF.

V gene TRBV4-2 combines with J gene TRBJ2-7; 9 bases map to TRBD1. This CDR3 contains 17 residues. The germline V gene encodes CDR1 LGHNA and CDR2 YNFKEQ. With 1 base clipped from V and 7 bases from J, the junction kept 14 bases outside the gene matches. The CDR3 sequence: CASSQASSGQGPWEQYF. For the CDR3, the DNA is TGTGCCAGCAGCCAAGCCTCATCGGGACAGGGACCGTGGGAGCAGTACTTC.

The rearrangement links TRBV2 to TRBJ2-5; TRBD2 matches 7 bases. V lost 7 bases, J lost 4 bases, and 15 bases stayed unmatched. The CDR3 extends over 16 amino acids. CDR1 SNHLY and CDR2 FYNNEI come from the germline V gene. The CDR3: CASTPGRATRSETQYF. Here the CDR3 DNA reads TGTGCCAGCACCCCGGGGAGGGCTACACGATCAGAGACCCAGTACTTC.

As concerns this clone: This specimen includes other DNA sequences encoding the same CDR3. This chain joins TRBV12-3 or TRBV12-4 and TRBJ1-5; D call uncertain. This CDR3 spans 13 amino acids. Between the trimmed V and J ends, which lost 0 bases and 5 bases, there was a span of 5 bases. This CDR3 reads CASSLAEDQPQHF. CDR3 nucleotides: TGTGCCAGCAGTTTAGCTGAGGATCAGCCCCAGCATTTT.

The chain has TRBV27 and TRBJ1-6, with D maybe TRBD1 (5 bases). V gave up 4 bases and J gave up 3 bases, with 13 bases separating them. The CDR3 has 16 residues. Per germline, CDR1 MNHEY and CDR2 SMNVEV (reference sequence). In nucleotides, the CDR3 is TGTGCCAGCAGTTCGTCAGGGACGGTCTATAATTCACCCCTCCACTTT. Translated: CASSSSGTVYNSPLHF.

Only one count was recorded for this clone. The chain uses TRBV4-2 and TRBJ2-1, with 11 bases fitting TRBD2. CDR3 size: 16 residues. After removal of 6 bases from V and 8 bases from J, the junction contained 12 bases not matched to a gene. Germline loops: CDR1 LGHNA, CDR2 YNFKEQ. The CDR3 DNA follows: TGTGCCAGCAGTGACACTGTTAGCGGGGGGGCGGATGAGCAGTTCTTC. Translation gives CASSDTVSGGADEQFF.

The CDR3 is CASSLDLTSGNTIYF. CDR3 coding DNA: TGTGCCAGCAGCTTAGATCTTACCTCTGGAAACACCATATATTTT. The V call is TRBV5-6, the J call TRBJ1-3; D unclear. This CDR3 contains 15 residues. Germline V gene sequence: CDR1 SGHDT, CDR2 YYEEEE. Trimming pared 2 bases from V and 0 bases from J, leaving 9 bases between.

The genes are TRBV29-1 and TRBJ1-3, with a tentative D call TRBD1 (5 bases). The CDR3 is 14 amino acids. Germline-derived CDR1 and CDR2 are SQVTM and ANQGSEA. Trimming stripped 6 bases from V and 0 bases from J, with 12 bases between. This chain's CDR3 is CSVVGPSSGNTIYF. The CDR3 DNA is TGCAGCGTGGTGGGGCCGAGCTCTGGAAACACCATATATTTT.